These T cell receptor beta chains were read from a single sample in a study of blood T cell repertoires in COVID-19. Data came from immunoSEQ multiplex PCR; TCRdb stores just in-frame clones and leaves some out. The sample lists 55,000 to 65,000 clones; roughly four fifths were seen once. Sequencing was carried out using peripheral blood. The source is a woman at least 80 years old with acute or convalescent COVID-19. Both conserved end residues are part of each CDR3. A D gene is named only where the DNA matches it firmly. The size of a clone is reported for some rows only, either as once, few or many, or as a class for expanded clones.

once,TRBV30,NA,TRBJ1-1,CAWFPPGPIKEAFF,TGTGCCTGGTTCCCGCCCGGTCCGATCAAGGAAGCTTTCTTT
NA,TRBV28,NA,TRBJ1-1,CASRSKWGMNTEAFF,TGTGCCAGCAGGTCGAAGTGGGGCATGAACACTGAAGCTTTCTTT
NA,TRBV20-1,NA,TRBJ1-4,CSASPGGGTFNEKLFF,TGCAGTGCTAGTCCCGGGGGGGGAACATTTAATGAAAAACTGTTTTTT
NA,TRBV5-1,TRBD2,TRBJ2-1,CASSLGVASGRNEQFF,TGCGCCAGCAGCTTGGGGGTGGCTAGCGGGAGGAATGAGCAGTTCTTC
NA,TRBV29-1,TRBD2,TRBJ2-7,CSAGGTSGSPYEQYF,TGCAGCGCCGGAGGGACTAGCGGGAGCCCCTACGAGCAGTACTTC
NA,TRBV28,TRBD2,TRBJ2-3,CATLPGGTSTDTQYF,TGTGCCACCCTCCCGGGGGGGACGTCCACAGATACGCAGTATTTT
NA,TRBV6-5,NA,TRBJ2-5,CASREKKTQYF,TGTGCCAGTCGGGAGAAAAAGACCCAGTACTTC
NA,TRBV30,TRBD1,TRBJ2-7,CAWSVQGYEQYF,TGTGCCTGGAGTGTACAGGGGTACGAGCAGTACTTC
once,TRBV30,TRBD2,TRBJ2-4,CAWSVGAGGNIQYF,TGTGCCTGGAGTGTAGGGGCGGGAGGGAACATTCAGTACTTC
NA,TRBV4-1,TRBD2,TRBJ2-7,CASSPTGRFEQYF,TGCGCCAGCAGCCCAACCGGGAGGTTCGAGCAGTACTTC
NA,TRBV6-6,NA,TRBJ1-1,CASSYGAARVGTEAFF,TGTGCCAGCAGTTACGGGGCGGCCAGGGTGGGCACTGAAGCTTTCTTT
once,TRBV4-3,NA,TRBJ1-1,CASSREVRMNTEAFF,TGCGCCAGCAGCCGGGAGGTACGGATGAACACTGAAGCTTTCTTT
NA,TRBV14,TRBD1,TRBJ1-2,CASSQPARTGGYLGYTF,TGTGCCAGCAGCCAACCCGCGCGGACAGGGGGATACCTTGGCTACACCTTC
NA,TRBV10-3,TRBD1,TRBJ1-1,CAISDQGATQAQAFF,TGTGCCATCAGTGACCAGGGGGCGACTCAGGCCCAAGCTTTCTTT
NA,TRBV6-1,TRBD1,TRBJ2-7,CASSDDRGSSYEQYF,TGTGCCAGCAGTGACGACAGGGGGAGCTCCTACGAGCAGTACTTC
once,TRBV7-9,TRBD1,TRBJ2-2,CASSLGSGTGNTGELFF,TGTGCCAGCAGCTTAGGATCCGGGACAGGGAACACCGGGGAGCTGTTTTTT
NA,TRBV2,NA,TRBJ1-2,CASSAQGLRYGYTF,TGTGCCAGCAGTGCGCAGGGGCTGAGGTATGGCTACACCTTC
NA,TRBV28,NA,TRBJ2-7,CASSPGTPSSYEQYF,TGTGCCAGCAGTCCTGGGACACCATCTTCCTACGAGCAGTACTTC
few,TRBV29-1,NA,TRBJ2-7,CSAGASDYEQYF,TGCAGCGCCGGGGCTAGCGACTACGAGCAGTACTTC
NA,TRBV28,NA,TRBJ2-3,CASSIQSTDTQYF,TGTGCCAGCAGTATACAGAGCACAGATACGCAGTATTTT
few,TRBV28,TRBD1,TRBJ2-5,CASSFPDRDQETQYF,TGTGCCAGCAGTTTTCCAGACAGGGACCAAGAGACCCAGTACTTC
NA,TRBV7-2,TRBD1,TRBJ2-1,CASSSRPGQFYEQFF,TGTGCCAGCAGCTCTAGGCCGGGACAGTTCTATGAGCAGTTCTTC
NA,TRBV5-1,NA,TRBJ2-1,CASRMDSIYNEQFF,TGCGCCAGCCGCATGGACTCAATTTACAATGAGCAGTTCTTC
NA,TRBV19,NA,TRBJ2-7,CASSPDSYEQYF,TGTGCCAGTAGCCCAGACAGCTACGAGCAGTACTTC
NA,TRBV4-3,NA,TRBJ2-7,CASSQLGTGRSYEQYF,TGCGCCAGCAGCCAATTAGGAACGGGTCGGTCCTACGAGCAGTACTTC
many,TRBV5-4,NA,TRBJ1-1,CASSLEGSTEAFF,TGTGCCAGCAGCTTGGAGGGGTCCACTGAAGCTTTCTTT
NA,TRBV11-3,NA,TRBJ2-5,CASINQGTQYF,TGTGCCAGCATCAACCAGGGGACCCAGTACTTC
NA,TRBV6-4,NA,TRBJ1-1,CASSLRGNTEAFF,TGTGCCAGCAGCTTAAGAGGGAACACTGAAGCTTTCTTT
NA,TRBV30,TRBD2,TRBJ2-7,CAWSRWRLGREAPGEQYF,TGTGCCTGGAGCCGGTGGCGGCTGGGGCGGGAGGCCCCGGGGGAGCAGTACTTC
NA,TRBV4-2,TRBD2,TRBJ2-1,CASSPITGGLVNEQFF,TGTGCCAGCAGCCCCATCACGGGGGGGCTGGTAAATGAGCAGTTCTTC
NA,TRBV10-2,TRBD2,TRBJ2-1,CASSVTSGFVGEQFF,TGCGCCAGCAGTGTGACTAGCGGGTTTGTAGGTGAGCAGTTCTTC
NA,TRBV12-2,NA,TRBJ2-5,CASRFPRDWDGETQYF,TGTGCAAGTCGCTTCCCCCGGGACTGGGACGGGGAGACCCAGTACTTC
NA,TRBV19,TRBD2,TRBJ2-1,CASSIGGSGSLWNEQFF,TGTGCCAGTAGTATAGGAGGTAGCGGGAGTCTCTGGAATGAGCAGTTCTTC
NA,TRBV20-1,NA,TRBJ1-1,CIFTQGSEAFF,TGCATTTTTACACAGGGATCTGAAGCTTTCTTT
NA,TRBV7-2,NA,TRBJ1-2,CASPQRSNYGYTF,TGTGCCAGCCCCCAACGGAGTAACTATGGCTACACCTTC
NA,TRBV7-2,TRBD2,TRBJ2-3,CASSLDSGGEYTQYF,TGTGCCAGCAGCTTAGACAGCGGGGGGGAGTATACGCAGTATTTT
few,TRBV6-5,TRBD2,TRBJ2-2,CASSLTSGGTGELFF,TGTGCCAGCAGTCTGACTAGCGGGGGGACCGGGGAGCTGTTTTTT
NA,TRBV7-2,NA,TRBJ1-1,CASSLWRAREAFF,TGTGCCAGCAGCTTATGGAGGGCCAGGGAAGCTTTCTTT
once,TRBV23-1,TRBD2,TRBJ2-2,CASSQPPRSAREIDTGELFF,TGCGCCAGCAGTCAACCGCCCAGGTCGGCGCGGGAGATAGACACCGGGGAGCTGTTTTTT
few,TRBV6-6,TRBD1,TRBJ2-7,CASSQGTGIRNEQYF,TGTGCCAGCAGTCAAGGGACAGGGATAAGGAACGAGCAGTACTTC
NA,TRBV7-9,TRBD1,TRBJ1-5,CASSWGTGRNQPQHF,TGTGCCAGCAGCTGGGGGACAGGACGCAATCAGCCCCAGCATTTT
NA,TRBV7-2,TRBD2,TRBJ2-7,CASSLEGTSGVNEQYF,TGTGCCAGCAGCTTAGAAGGGACTAGCGGGGTTAACGAGCAGTACTTC
NA,TRBV5-1,TRBD1,TRBJ1-4,CASSSGQGYEKLFF,TGCGCCAGCAGCTCCGGACAGGGTTATGAAAAACTGTTTTTT
NA,TRBV5-1,TRBD2,TRBJ2-1,CASSLVLAVNNEQFF,TGCGCCAGCAGCTTGGTACTAGCGGTTAACAATGAGCAGTTCTTC
few,TRBV5-1,NA,TRBJ1-5,CASSLLQAYNQPQHF,TGCGCCAGCAGCTTGCTACAGGCGTACAATCAGCCCCAGCATTTT
NA,TRBV30,TRBD1,TRBJ2-7,CAWSVTGGTYEQYF,TGTGCCTGGAGTGTCACAGGGGGTACCTACGAGCAGTACTTC
NA,TRBV3-1/TRBV3-2,TRBD1,TRBJ2-7,CASSLLTGRNEQYF,TGTGCCAGCAGCCTCTTGACAGGGCGCAACGAGCAGTACTTC
NA,TRBV6-6,NA,TRBJ1-2,CASGDKYGYTF,TGTGCCAGCGGTGACAAGTATGGCTACACCTTC
NA,TRBV27,TRBD2,TRBJ2-5,CASSKYRTSGVQETQYF,TGTGCCAGCAGCAAATATCGGACTAGCGGGGTCCAAGAGACCCAGTACTTC
few,TRBV5-1,NA,TRBJ1-1,CASSWGLDTEAFF,TGCGCCAGCAGCTGGGGGCTAGACACTGAAGCTTTCTTT
NA,TRBV5-1,TRBD1,TRBJ2-3,CASRTGQPILTDTQYF,TGCGCCAGCAGGACGGGACAGCCGATCCTCACAGATACGCAGTATTTT
NA,TRBV7-9,NA,TRBJ1-1,CASSPQFHPNTEAFF,TGTGCCAGCAGCCCTCAGTTTCACCCGAACACTGAAGCTTTCTTT